These 21 T cell receptor beta chains were sequenced from one sample in a study of control samples from healthy donors and cancer patients. This table comes from immunoSEQ multiplex PCR, and its TCRdb copy is limited to in-frame clones, with some not included. The sample contains about 120,000 clones, approximately 88% of which appear only once. Sequenced sample: blood. These receptors were collected from a man in his forties in good health.

The CDR3 sequence is CASSSTSGLLDTQYF. The CDR3 DNA follows: TGTGCCAGCAGCTCGACTAGCGGGTTGTTGGATACGCAGTATTTT. The chain combines TRBV13 with TRBJ2-3; 10 bases match TRBD2. The germline gives CDR1 PRHDT, CDR2 FYEKMQ (reference sequence). There are 15 residues in the CDR3. After removal of 4 bases from V and 6 bases from J, the junction contained 7 bases not matched to a gene.

The rearrangement uses TRBV6-6 and TRBJ1-1; 7 bases agree with TRBD1. The CDR3 is made up of 13 amino acids. In germline, CDR1 is MNHNY, CDR2 SVGAGI (reference sequence). J gave up 4 bases and V 4 bases, and 3 bases lay outside the gene matches. The CDR3 sequence is CASSWDSGTEAFF. The CDR3 DNA sequence: TGTGCCAGCAGTTGGGACAGTGGCACTGAAGCTTTCTTT.

Regarding this clone: Other nucleotide sequences from this sample produce the same CDR3. The chain carries TRBV4-1 and TRBJ1-2; 9 nucleotides line up with TRBD1. The CDR3 contains 15 residues. CDR1 is MGHRA and CDR2 is YSYEKL in the germline V gene. Unmatched junction bases numbered 6, after V lost 3 bases and J lost 4 bases. CDR3 in amino acids: CASSQGDRVGYGYTF. CDR3 DNA: TGCGCCAGCAGCCAGGGGGACAGGGTAGGCTATGGCTACACCTTC.

The rearrangement joins TRBV24-1 to TRBJ2-7; possibly TRBD2 for D (6 bases). CDR3 size: 16 residues. V was pared by 3 bases and J by 7 bases, with 21 bases between. Looked up from germline, CDR1 is KGHDR and CDR2 is SFDVKD. The chain's CDR3 is CATSDTPRTGVQEQYF. The CDR3 region has the DNA TGTGCCACCAGTGATACCCCTAGGACGGGGGTTCAGGAGCAGTACTTC.

V gene TRBV5-6 combines with J gene TRBJ1-1; TRBD1 aligns across 9 bases. V lost 3 bases to trimming and J lost 3 bases; unmatched junction nucleotides: 6. CDR3 length: 15 amino acids. Germline-derived CDR1 and CDR2 are SGHDT and YYEEEE. The CDR3 nucleotides read TGTGCCAGCAGCTGGGGACAGGGTGGGTACACTGAAGCTTTCTTT. This sequence encodes CASSWGQGGYTEAFF.

The V and J genes are TRBV30 and TRBJ1-2; D not certain. The CDR3 covers 13 residues. Germline assignment: CDR1 GTSNPN and CDR2 SVGIG (reference sequence). Trimming pared 0 bases from V and 8 bases from J, leaving 13 bases between. In DNA, the CDR3 is TGTGCCTGGAGTGTAGGACGGGCGCAGGGCTACACCTTC. Encoded protein: CAWSVGRAQGYTF.

This clone was found once. The chain has TRBV6-5 and TRBJ1-2; 10 bases agree with TRBD1. J lost 7 bases, V lost 6 bases, and 5 bases had no gene match. The CDR3 runs 13 residues. CDR1 is MNHEY and CDR2 is SVGAGI in the germline V gene. The CDR3: CASRPGQGGGYTF. The CDR3 DNA reads as TGTGCCAGCAGACCCGGACAGGGGGGTGGCTACACCTTC.

V and J are TRBV7-9 and TRBJ1-1, with a weak D call TRBD1 (5 bases). This CDR3 has 13 residues. The V gene's germline CDR1 is SEHNR and CDR2 FQNEAQ (reference sequence). The ends were cut back, 10 bases at V and 1 base at J, with 13 bases in the middle. CDR3 loop: CATGTFRNTEAFF. The CDR3 bases are TGTGCCACAGGGACCTTTAGGAACACTGAAGCTTTCTTT. Full variable domain (remainder filled in from reference TRBV7-9 and TRBJ1-1): DTGVSQNPRHKITKRGQNVTFRCDPISEHNRLYWYRQTLGQGPEFLTYFQNEAQLEKSRLLSDRFSAERPKGSFSTLEIQRTEQGDSAMYLCATGTFRNTEAFFGQGTRLTVV.

The V and J genes are TRBV6-5 and TRBJ1-1; TRBD1 aligns across 7 bases. Per the germline V gene, CDR1 is MNHEY and CDR2 is SVGAGI. The CDR3 extends over 15 amino acids. V trimming: 2 bases; J trimming: 4 bases; junction bases outside the gene matches: 7. The CDR3 nucleotides read TGTGCCAGCAGTTACACCAGGGGGACGACCACTGAAGCTTTCTTT. This codes for CASSYTRGTTTEAFF.

CDR3 DNA sequence: TGTGCCAGCAGGGACAGGGACCTTAGCAATCAGCCCCAGCATTTT. It yields the protein CASRDRDLSNQPQHF. The chain couples TRBV2 to TRBJ1-5; 8 bases map to TRBD1. V trimming: 6 bases; J trimming: 0 bases; junction bases outside the gene matches: 4. Germline values: CDR1 SNHLY, CDR2 FYNNEI. CDR3 length: 15 residues.

With respect to this clone: Other DNA sequences from this sample encode an identical CDR3 as well. The chain combines TRBV5-1 with TRBJ1-6; TRBD1 might be the D (5 bases). Trimming removed 0 bases from V and 10 bases from J, with 11 bases in between. The CDR3 spans 14 residues. Looked up from germline, CDR1 is SGHRS and CDR2 is YFSETQ. CDR3 DNA: TGCGCCAGCAGCTTGGAGAGGGGACGGTCACCCCTCCACTTT. The encoded protein is CASSLERGRSPLHF.

This clone occurred a few times. The CDR3 region is CASSSQGQGYTGELFF. For the CDR3, the DNA is TGTGCCAGCAGCTCCCAGGGACAGGGATACACCGGGGAGCTGTTTTTT. The chain couples TRBV7-8 to TRBJ2-2; 9 bases line up with TRBD1. The CDR3 has 16 amino acids. CDR1 is SGHVS, CDR2 FQNEAQ, per germline. J gave up 3 bases and V 4 bases, and 6 bases lay outside the gene matches.

The CDR3 region is CASSPPDRDGYTF. As DNA, the CDR3 is TGTGCCAGCAGTCCGCCCGACAGGGATGGCTACACCTTC. The chain is built from TRBV12-3 or TRBV12-4 and TRBJ1-2, with 7 bases that match TRBD1. This CDR3 has 13 residues. The ends lost 5 bases at V and 6 bases at J; junction bases unmatched: 6.

This chain connects TRBV10-3 to TRBJ1-2; D remains ambiguous. The CDR3 loop spans 14 amino acids. Trimming removed 3 bases at V and 7 bases at J, with 15 bases between. Germline V gives CDR1 ENHRY, CDR2 SYGVKD. This CDR3 is CAISDQVGSAGYTF. As DNA, the CDR3 is TGTGCCATCAGTGACCAGGTTGGGTCGGCTGGCTACACCTTC.

This chain links TRBV7-9 with TRBJ1-4; maybe TRBD1 (5 bases). Germline V CDR1 and CDR2: SEHNR, FQNEAQ (reference sequence). The V and J ends lost 5 bases and 5 bases respectively, with 18 bases between them. CDR3 size: 16 residues. The CDR3 DNA follows: TGTGCCAGCAGCGTCCAACGGGCGGGACTGAATGAAAAACTGTTTTTT. This codes for CASSVQRAGLNEKLFF.

This clone was counted between two and nine times. The chain has TRBV7-9 and TRBJ2-7; TRBD2 matches at 15 bases. This CDR3 is 17 amino acids long. Germline V gives CDR1 SEHNR, CDR2 FQNEAQ (reference sequence). The junction had 14 bases not matched to a gene; V was cut back by 4 bases and J by 10 bases. This CDR3 reads CASSSTAGTSGGFAQYF. The CDR3 DNA sequence: TGTGCCAGCAGCTCGACGGCTGGGACTAGCGGGGGGTTCGCACAGTACTTC. Filled out from reference TRBV7-9 and TRBJ2-7, the complete variable domain reads DTGVSQNPRHKITKRGQNVTFRCDPISEHNRLYWYRQTLGQGPEFLTYFQNEAQLEKSRLLSDRFSAERPKGSFSTLEIQRTEQGDSAMYLCASSSTAGTSGGFAQYFGPGTRLTVT.

The J gene is TRBJ1-1, the V gene TRBV4-1; no definite D call. With 3 bases removed from V and 0 bases from J, the gap between germline ends came to 14 bases. The germline gives CDR1 MGHRA, CDR2 YSYEKL. CDR3 size: 16 residues. As DNA, the CDR3 is TGCGCCAGCAGCCAGGTGGACGGTATTATGAACACTGAAGCTTTCTTT. Translated: CASSQVDGIMNTEAFF.

This chain links TRBV3-1 (or the pseudogene TRBV3-2) with TRBJ1-1, with 10 bases aligning to TRBD1. The CDR3 sequence is 15 residues long. V was pared by 4 bases and J by 11 bases, with 13 bases of the junction left unmatched. The V gene's germline CDR1 is LGHDT and CDR2 YNNKEL (reference sequence). CDR3: CASSLGGGTGVLAFF. Written as DNA, the CDR3 is TGTGCCAGCAGCCTTGGAGGGGGGACAGGGGTATTGGCTTTCTTT.

This clone was detected once. The chain recombines TRBV9 with TRBJ2-3; D not resolved. The CDR3 contains 15 residues. The germline V gene encodes CDR1 SGDLS and CDR2 YYNGEE. V was clipped by 0 bases and J by 2 bases, with 10 bases between them. The CDR3 loop is CASSVDNYSTDTQYF. Here the CDR3 DNA reads TGTGCCAGCAGCGTAGACAATTACTCCACAGATACGCAGTATTTT. The full variable domain, completed using reference TRBV9 and TRBJ2-3, is DSGVTQTPKHLITATGQRVTLRCSPRSGDLSVYWYQQSLDQGLQFLIQYYNGEERAKGNILERFSAQQFPDLHSELNLSSLELGDSALYFCASSVDNYSTDTQYFGPGTRLTVL.

This chain connects TRBV7-2 to TRBJ2-1; 9 bases fit TRBD1. Germline loops: CDR1 SGHTA, CDR2 FQGNSA. J was trimmed by 7 bases and V by 0 bases; bases with no gene match: 10. This CDR3 spans 17 amino acids. The DNA of the CDR3 is TGTGCCAGCAGCTTAGCTGCGGAGGGACAGGGTCCGAATGAGCAGTTCTTC. Its protein product is CASSLAAEGQGPNEQFF.

The V and J genes are TRBV11-2 and TRBJ2-2, with TRBD2 identical over 10 bases. Germline CDR1 SGHAT, CDR2 FQNNGV. Unmatched junction bases numbered 9, after V lost 2 bases and J lost 3 bases. The CDR3 totals 18 residues. CDR3 residues: CASSLMGETSGDTGELFF. The CDR3 DNA is TGTGCCAGCAGCTTAATGGGAGAAACTAGCGGGGACACCGGGGAGCTGTTTTTT.